Listed here are 27 T cell receptor beta chains from one sample, sequenced in a study of T cell changes during pregnancy in multiple sclerosis. TCRdb's copy holds only in-frame clones and misses some; the assay was immunoSEQ multiplex PCR. The sample has over 70,000 clones, approximately 92% seen once. Sample: peripheral blood, taken in the third trimester of pregnancy. These receptors came from a female donor in good health, enrolled as a control in a pregnancy study.

J is TRBJ1-2 and V is TRBV4-3; D is perhaps TRBD1 (6 bases). The CDR3 totals 16 residues. Germline CDR1 and CDR2: LGHNA and YSLEER. V dropped 0 bases and J dropped 7 bases, with 18 bases sitting between them. The CDR3 reads CASSQEGRTARGGYTF. For the CDR3, the DNA is TGCGCCAGCAGCCAAGAGGGACGGACAGCCCGGGGTGGCTACACCTTC.

The chain uses TRBV4-2 and TRBJ2-7; 8 bases agree with TRBD2. Germline trimming cut 1 base from V and 2 bases from J; bases unmatched to any gene: 4. CDR3 length equals 15 residues. Germline loops: CDR1 LGHNA, CDR2 YNFKEQ. CDR3 sequence (DNA): TGTGCCAGCAGCCAAGCCCCGGGGGGGCCCTACGAGCAGTACTTC. Amino acid sequence: CASSQAPGGPYEQYF.

In this sample, this clone turned up once. The chain's CDR3 is CASSLGVQLADQETQYF. The CDR3 DNA follows: TGTGCCAGCAGCTTAGGGGTGCAACTAGCGGACCAAGAGACCCAGTACTTC. The J gene is TRBJ2-5, the V gene TRBV11-3; 8 bases fit TRBD2. V lost 1 base, J lost 0 bases, and 7 bases stayed unmatched. The CDR3 is 17 residues long. Germline CDR1 SGHNT, CDR2 YENEEA. Full variable domain (missing parts from reference TRBV11-3 and TRBJ2-5): EAGVVQSPRYKIIEKKQPVAFWCNPISGHNTLYWYLQNLGQGPELLIRYENEEAVDDSQLPKDRFSAERLKGVDSTLKIQPAELGDSAVYLCASSLGVQLADQETQYFGPGTRLLVL.

The rearrangement uses TRBV10-3 and TRBJ1-2, with D tentatively TRBD1 (5 bases). Trimming cost V 0 bases and J 2 bases, with 10 bases left between them. Per the germline V gene, CDR1 is ENHRY and CDR2 is SYGVKD. The CDR3 length is 15 residues. CDR3 protein: CAISESWEGNYGYTF. The CDR3 nucleotides read TGTGCCATCAGTGAGTCTTGGGAGGGGAACTATGGCTACACCTTC.

This chain uses TRBV6-5 with TRBJ2-7, with 8 bases fitting TRBD1. In germline, CDR1 is MNHEY, CDR2 SVGAGI. The V gene end was trimmed by 6 bases and the J gene end by 2 bases; junction bases not matched to a gene: 6. The CDR3 extends over 14 amino acids. DNA for the CDR3: TGTGCCAGCAGCACCGGACAGGGTCCCTACGAGCAGTACTTC. Residues: CASSTGQGPYEQYF.

V and J are TRBV5-1 and TRBJ2-3, with D possibly TRBD2 on 5 matching bases. Between the trimmed V and J ends, which lost 9 bases and 3 bases, there was a span of 14 bases. The CDR3 is 13 residues long. Germline V gene data show CDR1 as SGHRS and CDR2 as YFSETQ. The CDR3 sequence is CATSPGLTDTQYF. Written as DNA, the CDR3 is TGCGCCACCTCGCCGGGGTTGACAGATACGCAGTATTTT.

This clone was found once. V gene TRBV30 combines with J gene TRBJ1-1; TRBD1 matches at 8 bases. Trimming took 5 bases from V and 1 from J; bases not matched to a gene: 0. Germline V gives CDR1 GTSNPN, CDR2 SVGIG (reference sequence). CDR3 size: 12 residues. Here the CDR3 DNA reads TGTGCCTGGGACAGGGGGAACACTGAAGCTTTCTTT. It yields the protein CAWDRGNTEAFF.

Of note for this clone: At the DNA level, this CDR3 is encoded by other sequences in the same sample as well. The rearrangement links TRBV5-1 to TRBJ1-1, with a possible D match to TRBD1 (5 bases). Germline V gene lookup returns CDR1 SGHRS and CDR2 YFSETQ. This CDR3 is built from 13 residues. With 3 bases removed from V and 1 base from J, the gap between germline ends came to 7 bases. The CDR3 reads CASSSGQNTEAFF. Written as DNA, the CDR3 is TGCGCCAGCAGCTCCGGACAGAACACTGAAGCTTTCTTT.

Notes on this clone: A read error may account for a junction end that differs from germline. This rearrangement joins TRBV4-1 to TRBJ2-1; 10 positions match TRBD1. Germline-derived CDR1 and CDR2 are MGHRA and YSYEKL. The CDR3 totals 15 residues. Here the CDR3 DNA reads TGCGCCAGCACCCAACCGGGACAGGGGAGGAATGAGCAGTTCTTC. The encoded protein is CASTQPGQGRNEQFF.

V usage is TRBV6-1 and J usage is TRBJ1-2; D not resolved. The CDR3 spans 13 residues. Trimming took off 4 bases at V and 8 bases at J, with 14 bases between the two ends. Looked up from germline, CDR1 is MNHNS and CDR2 is SASEGT. The CDR3 region has the DNA TGTGCCAGCAGTGCTCCCTCACCGAGGGGCTACACCTTC. This translates into CASSAPSPRGYTF.

J is TRBJ2-2 and V is TRBV4-1, with D possibly being TRBD2 (5 bases). Germline lookup yields CDR1 MGHRA and CDR2 YSYEKL. V was pared by 9 bases and J by 0 bases, with 11 bases between. There are 14 residues in the CDR3. CDR3 nucleotide sequence: TGCGCCAGTCGCGGGTATTCGAACACCGGGGAGCTGTTTTTT. Its translation: CASRGYSNTGELFF.

This chain uses TRBV28 with TRBJ2-1, with 7 bases lining up with TRBD1. Germline V gene data show CDR1 as MDHEN and CDR2 as SYDVKM. The CDR3 is 13 residues long. V was clipped by 5 bases and J by 9 bases; unmatched bases: 7. The CDR3 protein is CASSPGTVSEQFF. CDR3 DNA sequence: TGTGCCAGCAGTCCCGGGACAGTCTCTGAGCAGTTCTTC.

The count of this clone is one. J is TRBJ2-7 and V is TRBV18, with D perhaps matching TRBD2 (6 bases). The V gene lost 4 bases and the J gene lost 5 bases, with 15 bases spanning the gap. The CDR3 totals 14 residues. The germline V gene has CDR1 KGHSH and CDR2 LQKENI. The chain's CDR3 is CASSQGGTSHEQYF. The CDR3 coding sequence is TGTGCCAGCTCACAGGGTGGGACTTCGCACGAGCAGTACTTC.

This chain links TRBV5-1 with TRBJ2-2; 7 bases are shared with TRBD1. With V trimmed by 6 bases and J by 4 bases, 12 bases remained unmatched. The CDR3 is 16 amino acids. Per the germline V gene, CDR1 is SGHRS and CDR2 is YFSETQ. CDR3 bases: TGCGCCAGCACCTTTACGACAGGGCGTCGCACCGGGGAGCTGTTTTTT. It specifies CASTFTTGRRTGELFF.

This clone was seen a single time. The chain couples TRBV19 to TRBJ2-1; TRBD2 aligns across 7 bases. Trimming cost V 4 bases and J 1 base; bases outside gene matches: 1. The CDR3 covers 14 residues. Per germline, CDR1 LNHDA and CDR2 SQIVND (reference sequence). The CDR3 region has the DNA TGTGCCAGTAGTACTAGCGGTTCCTACAATGAGCAGTTCTTC. It specifies CASSTSGSYNEQFF.

The genes are TRBV5-8 and TRBJ2-7; 7 bases agree with TRBD1. This CDR3 comprises 14 residues. The V and J ends lost 6 bases and 3 bases, in that order; junction bases with no gene match: 9. Germline V gives CDR1 SGHTS, CDR2 YDEGEE. The CDR3 sequence: CASTEYTGVYEQYF. The CDR3 DNA sequence: TGTGCCAGCACTGAATACACAGGGGTCTACGAGCAGTACTTC.

This clone came up once. This chain connects TRBV28 to TRBJ2-7; the D gene is possibly TRBD1 (6 bases). Trimming took off 4 bases at V and 2 bases at J, with 15 bases between the two ends. CDR1 is MDHEN and CDR2 is SYDVKM in the germline V gene. This CDR3 comprises 15 residues. DNA of the CDR3: TGTGCCAGCAGTTCAATAGGACAGAAACCCTACGAGCAGTACTTC. The encoded protein is CASSSIGQKPYEQYF.

The J gene is TRBJ1-5, the V gene TRBV2; 7 bases are a match to TRBD1. Germline CDR1 reads SNHLY; CDR2 reads FYNNEI. The V gene end was trimmed by 4 bases and the J gene end by 0 bases; junction bases not matched to a gene: 0. The CDR3 covers 14 residues. The CDR3 DNA is TGTGCCAGCAGTGGACAGGGTAGCAATCAGCCCCAGCATTTT. Translating gives CASSGQGSNQPQHF. The complete variable domain, with remaining parts taken from reference TRBV2 and TRBJ1-5, reads EPEVTQTPSHQVTQMGQEVILRCVPISNHLYFYWYRQILGQKVEFLVSFYNNEISEKSEIFDDQFSVERPDGSNFTLKIRSTKLEDSAMYFCASSGQGSNQPQHFGDGTRLSIL.

V gene TRBV6-4 combines with J gene TRBJ1-6; D not certain. V lost 2 bases and J 11 bases, leaving 10 bases between the germline ends. Looked up from germline, CDR1 is MRHNA and CDR2 is SNTAGT. The CDR3 length is 13 residues. The CDR3 protein is CASSDGPSTPLHF. The CDR3 coding sequence is TGTGCCAGCAGTGACGGTCCGAGTACACCCCTCCACTTT.

The CDR3 DNA follows: TGTGCCAGCAGCTTTTGGGGGGCCTATAATTCACCCCTCCACTTT. Its translation: CASSFWGAYNSPLHF. The chain employs TRBV5-6 and TRBJ1-6, with D possibly being TRBD1 (5 bases). Germline V lookup: CDR1 SGHDT, CDR2 YYEEEE. V shed 2 bases and J shed 2 bases, with 8 bases lying between them. The CDR3 has 15 residues. Full variable domain (remainder filled in from reference TRBV5-6 and TRBJ1-6): DAGVTQSPTHLIKTRGQQVTLRCSPKSGHDTVSWYQQALGQGPQFIFQYYEEEERQRGNFPDRFSGHQFPNYSSELNVNALLLGDSALYLCASSFWGAYNSPLHFGNGTRLTVT.

V and J are TRBV6-1 and TRBJ2-7, with D perhaps TRBD2 (6 bases). V dropped 2 bases and J dropped 3 bases, with 8 bases sitting between them. This CDR3 region has 13 residues. The germline gives CDR1 MNHNS, CDR2 SASEGT. Here the CDR3 reads CASSERRVYEQYF. DNA for the CDR3: TGTGCCAGCAGTGAAAGGAGGGTCTACGAGCAGTACTTC.

V usage is TRBV28 and J usage is TRBJ2-2; TRBD1 matches at 9 bases. The CDR3 is 13 residues long. V dropped 8 bases and J dropped 6; count of bases not matched to a gene: 4. Germline lookup yields CDR1 MDHEN and CDR2 SYDVKM. The CDR3 here is CASVQGASGELFF. The CDR3 bases are TGTGCCAGCGTACAGGGGGCGTCCGGGGAGCTGTTTTTT. Supplemented by reference TRBV28 and TRBJ2-2, the full variable domain reads DVKVTQSSRYLVKRTGEKVFLECVQDMDHENMFWYRQDPGLGLRLIYFSYDVKMKEKGDIPEGYSVSREKKERFSLILESASTNQTSMYLCASVQGASGELFFGEGSRLTVL.

This sequence joins TRBV5-4 and TRBJ2-3; 10 bases are a match to TRBD2. The V gene end was trimmed by 3 bases and the J gene end by 2 bases; junction bases not matched to a gene: 9. CDR1 and CDR2 (germline): SGHNT, YYREEE (reference sequence). This CDR3 is 17 amino acids long. In DNA, the CDR3 is TGTGCCAGCAGCTCCCAGGGACTAGCGCTAAACACAGATACGCAGTATTTT. Protein sequence: CASSSQGLALNTDTQYF.

V usage is TRBV28 and J usage is TRBJ2-7; 8 nucleotides align to TRBD2. CDR3 length: 14 amino acids. CDR1 and CDR2 from the germline V gene are MDHEN and SYDVKM. Trimming at V came to 4 bases and at J to 0 bases, leaving 2 bases not matched to a gene. DNA for the CDR3: TGTGCCAGCAGTTCAACTAGCGGCTCCTACGAGCAGTACTTC. Translated: CASSSTSGSYEQYF.

The chain joins TRBV27 to TRBJ1-1; a possible D gene is TRBD1 (6 bases). The V end was cut by 6 bases, the J end by 1 base, with 18 bases between. Germline V CDR1 and CDR2: MNHEY, SMNVEV (reference sequence). This CDR3 region has 16 residues. CDR3 in amino acids: CASSLDPTGRNTEAFF. Here the CDR3 DNA reads TGTGCCAGCAGCCTCGATCCGACAGGTCGGAACACTGAAGCTTTCTTT.

The chain is built from TRBV7-9 and TRBJ2-7; possible D gene TRBD1, 5 bases. The CDR3 loop spans 11 amino acids. The germline V gene encodes CDR1 SEHNR and CDR2 FQNEAQ (reference sequence). V was shortened by 5 bases and J by 5 bases, with 7 bases between the two germline ends. As DNA, the CDR3 is TGTGCCAGCAGCAGGGGCGACGAGCAGTACTTC. Protein sequence: CASSRGDEQYF.

The rearrangement joins TRBV6-1 to TRBJ2-2; TRBD1 matches at 8 bases. Germline assignment: CDR1 MNHNS and CDR2 SASEGT. This CDR3 is 15 amino acids long. With 6 bases clipped from V and 1 base from J, the junction kept 4 bases outside the gene matches. The CDR3, as DNA: TGTGCCAGCAGGGAGGACAGGGTGAACACCGGGGAGCTGTTTTTT. This sequence encodes CASREDRVNTGELFF.